The sequence of this T cell receptor (beta chain) was determined in a study of blood T cell repertoires in COVID-19. The wider study: PBMCs, B-cell-depleted T cells, or T cells provided the cDNA or gDNA that made up the material.

Sequenced by immunoSEQ multiplex PCR; TCRdb stores in-frame clones only, minus some. Of 300,000 to 350,000 clones listed, over 85% are singletons. Adults between roughly 18 and 95 years of age took part from approximately 24 US areas. Recovery meant two consecutive negative NP/OP PCR tests, professional clearance, or resolved symptoms. With 0 bases removed from V and 6 bases from J, the gap between germline ends came to 9 bases. The CDR3 covers 13 residues. Germline V CDR1 and CDR2: LNHDA, SQIVND (reference sequence). The receptor comes from a woman aged 30 to 39 who had recovered from COVID-19. The source material was PBMCs or T cells enriched from blood (not recorded which). V and J are TRBV19 and TRBJ2-7; D is undetermined. The CDR3 DNA is TGTGCCAGTAGTATAGAAAAGACTTCCGAGCAGTACTTC. It codes for CASSIEKTSEQYF.